The 30 T cell receptor beta chains given below trace back to one sample, sequenced in a study of blood T cell repertoires in COVID-19. Data came from immunoSEQ multiplex PCR; TCRdb stores just in-frame clones and leaves some out. The table records about 170,000 clones, approximately 86% of them present only once. The sample consisted of peripheral blood. These receptors originate from a man aged 55 to 70 with COVID-19, enrolled during active disease.

This chain links TRBV7-3 with TRBJ2-5, with 9 bases lining up with TRBD2. Per the germline V gene, CDR1 is SGHTA and CDR2 is FQGTGA. Unmatched junction bases numbered 12, after V lost 3 bases and J lost 4 bases. The CDR3 runs to 17 residues. CDR3 amino acids: CASSFGGVAGDGETQYF. Written as DNA, the CDR3 is TGTGCCAGCAGCTTCGGCGGGGTAGCGGGAGATGGAGAGACCCAGTACTTC.

This chain uses TRBV28 with TRBJ1-1; TRBD1 is a possible D gene (6 bases). The CDR3 runs to 14 residues. The V and J ends lost 6 bases and 5 bases respectively, with 16 bases between them. Looked up from germline, CDR1 is MDHEN and CDR2 is SYDVKM. CDR3 nucleotides: TGTGCCAGCAGATTGGGGGGGCGCGTGACTGAAGCTTTCTTT. This gives the protein CASRLGGRVTEAFF. Supplemented by reference TRBV28 and TRBJ1-1, the full variable domain reads DVKVTQSSRYLVKRTGEKVFLECVQDMDHENMFWYRQDPGLGLRLIYFSYDVKMKEKGDIPEGYSVSREKKERFSLILESASTNQTSMYLCASRLGGRVTEAFFGQGTRLTVV.

Details on this clone: The identical CDR3 is also encoded by other nucleotide sequences in the sample. The CDR3 loop is CASSKTGTGTYEQYF. The CDR3 nucleotides are TGTGCCAGCAGCAAAACCGGGACAGGGACCTACGAGCAGTACTTC. This chain links TRBV6-5 with TRBJ2-7, with 9 nucleotides matching TRBD1. The CDR3 is 15 residues long. Trimming took 6 bases from V and 2 from J; bases not matched to a gene: 8. Germline assignment: CDR1 MNHEY and CDR2 SVGAGI.

The chain joins TRBV29-1 to TRBJ2-1; TRBD1 matches 8 bases. There are 15 residues in the CDR3. V lost 7 bases, J lost 1 base, and 9 bases stayed unmatched. The germline CDR1 and CDR2 sequences are SQVTM and ANQGSEA. CDR3 amino acids: CSAPTGVRSYNEQFF. The CDR3 DNA follows: TGCAGCGCCCCGACAGGGGTCAGATCCTACAATGAGCAGTTCTTC.

The CDR3 here is CASSRLTSGGETQYF. The CDR3 DNA follows: TGTGCCAGCAGCCGACTTACTAGCGGGGGTGAGACCCAGTACTTC. The V and J genes are TRBV28 and TRBJ2-5; TRBD2 aligns across 11 bases. Trimming cost V 6 bases and J 5 bases; bases outside gene matches: 8. Germline assignment: CDR1 MDHEN and CDR2 SYDVKM. This CDR3 has 15 amino acids. The whole variable domain, filled in from reference TRBV28 and TRBJ2-5, reads DVKVTQSSRYLVKRTGEKVFLECVQDMDHENMFWYRQDPGLGLRLIYFSYDVKMKEKGDIPEGYSVSREKKERFSLILESASTNQTSMYLCASSRLTSGGETQYFGPGTRLLVL.

The chain links TRBV7-8 to TRBJ1-3, with 8 nucleotides matching TRBD1. V lost 0 bases to trimming and J lost 0 bases; unmatched junction nucleotides: 10. Germline V CDR1 and CDR2: SGHVS, FQNEAQ. The CDR3 totals 19 residues. The CDR3 spells CASSLANRGTGASGNTIYF. The CDR3 DNA reads as TGTGCCAGCAGCTTAGCTAATCGGGGGACAGGCGCCTCTGGAAACACCATATATTTT.

The chain couples TRBV11-2 to TRBJ1-2, with a tentative D call TRBD1 (5 bases). The CDR3 has 13 residues. Germline V gene lookup returns CDR1 SGHAT and CDR2 FQNNGV. V was pared by 1 base and J by 6 bases, with 9 bases between. The CDR3, as DNA: TGTGCCAGCAGCTTAGGCAGGGATGATGGCTACACCTTC. The encoded protein is CASSLGRDDGYTF.

This sequence joins TRBV27 and TRBJ1-1; D gene ambiguous. The CDR3 is made up of 14 amino acids. The germline V gene encodes CDR1 MNHEY and CDR2 SMNVEV (reference sequence). Trimming took off 3 bases at V and 1 base at J, with 9 bases between the two ends. The CDR3 loop is CASSFSYGNTEAFF. The DNA for the CDR3 is TGTGCCAGCAGTTTCTCCTATGGGAACACTGAAGCTTTCTTT.

This clone was counted once. The chain combines TRBV6-6 with TRBJ1-1; tentative D call: TRBD1 (5 bases). CDR3 length equals 13 residues. Deletions cut 11 bases from V and 0 bases from J, with 13 bases between. Germline CDR1 is MNHNY and CDR2 is SVGAGI (reference sequence). DNA for the CDR3: TGTGCCGGTTCCCAGGGATTGAACACTGAAGCTTTCTTT. It codes for CAGSQGLNTEAFF.

This chain uses TRBV28 with TRBJ2-1; a weak D match, TRBD1 (5 bases). Deletions cut 11 bases from V and 4 bases from J, with 18 bases between. Germline CDR1 is MDHEN and CDR2 is SYDVKM. The CDR3 has 14 residues. The CDR3 is CALGGAPPYNEQFF. CDR3 DNA: TGTGCCCTTGGTGGGGCTCCACCATACAATGAGCAGTTCTTC.

V is TRBV7-2 and J is TRBJ2-7; D gene unclear. There are 12 residues in the CDR3. Trimming took 2 bases from V and 6 from J, leaving 8 bases between them. Germline CDR1 reads SGHTA; CDR2 reads FQGNSA. CDR3 nucleotide sequence: TGTGCCAGCAGCTTAATTCAACTCGAGCAGTACTTC. Residues: CASSLIQLEQYF.

The gene calls are TRBV7-2 and TRBJ1-2; D remains unclear. CDR1 SGHTA and CDR2 FQGNSA come from the germline V gene. Trimming shortened V by 2 bases and J by 8 bases, and 9 bases separated the two germline ends. The length of the CDR3 is 12 residues. The CDR3 DNA follows: TGTGCCAGCAGCTTATTCGCTACGGGCTACACCTTC. Its protein is CASSLFATGYTF. The entire variable domain, with the rest obtained from reference TRBV7-2 and TRBJ1-2, is as follows: GAGVSQSPSNKVTEKGKDVELRCDPISGHTALYWYRQSLGQGLEFLIYFQGNSAPDKSGLPSDRFSAERTGGSVSTLTIQRTQQEDSAVYLCASSLFATGYTFGSGTRLTVV.

This chain links TRBV2 with TRBJ1-2; 8 nucleotides line up with TRBD1. Germline loops: CDR1 SNHLY, CDR2 FYNNEI. V gave up 6 bases and J gave up 3 bases; unmatched junction bases: 9. The CDR3 runs to 15 residues. The DNA of the CDR3 is TGTGCCAGCAGCCCGGGACAGGCAAGGGACTATGGCTACACCTTC. Encoded protein: CASSPGQARDYGYTF.

J is TRBJ2-7 and V is TRBV14; 13 bases fit TRBD2. The CDR3 sequence is 16 residues long. From germline, CDR1 is SGHDN and CDR2 FVKESK. J gave up 4 bases and V 3 bases, and 6 bases lay outside the gene matches. As DNA, the CDR3 is TGTGCCAGCAGCCAGTTACTAGCGGGAGGGCCTTACGAGCAGTACTTC. This sequence encodes CASSQLLAGGPYEQYF.

This clone was seen more than once but under ten times. The CDR3 region is CASSPPLGQGSEKLFF. Written as DNA, the CDR3 is TGTGCCAGCAGTCCACCTCTTGGACAGGGCTCTGAAAAACTGTTTTTT. V gene TRBV28 combines with J gene TRBJ1-4; TRBD1 matches 8 bases. Germline CDR1 is MDHEN and CDR2 is SYDVKM. CDR3 length equals 16 residues. V lost 5 bases, J lost 7 bases, and 12 bases stayed unmatched.

This rearrangement joins TRBV6-2 or TRBV6-3 to TRBJ1-5, with D perhaps matching TRBD1 (6 bases). The germline gives CDR1 MNHEY, CDR2 SVGEGT. Trimming took 3 bases from V and 9 from J, leaving 21 bases between them. CDR3 length equals 16 residues. The CDR3 bases are TGTGCCAGCAGTTATATCGGGGGGCCATCGGGGCGGCCCCAGCATTTT. It is translated as CASSYIGGPSGRPQHF.

This clone was seen repeatedly, ten times or more. V is TRBV19 and J is TRBJ1-1; maybe TRBD1 (5 bases). Trimming removed 0 bases at V and 0 bases at J, with 14 bases between. The CDR3 has 17 residues. The germline V gene has CDR1 LNHDA and CDR2 SQIVND (reference sequence). CDR3 region: CASSIEPIDRMNTEAFF. CDR3 bases: TGTGCCAGTAGTATAGAACCAATTGACAGAATGAACACTGAAGCTTTCTTT.

The genes are TRBV4-1 and TRBJ2-1, with a weak D call TRBD2 (7 bases). Germline values: CDR1 MGHRA, CDR2 YSYEKL. V lost 0 bases and J 3 bases, leaving 15 bases between the germline ends. The CDR3 covers 17 residues. The CDR3 protein is CASSQDLGGGGYNEQFF. CDR3 DNA: TGCGCCAGCAGCCAAGATCTCGGGGGCGGGGGCTACAATGAGCAGTTCTTC.

This chain connects TRBV27 to TRBJ1-5; D unresolved. V was cut by 5 bases and J by 7 bases, with 18 bases left in between. Germline values: CDR1 MNHEY, CDR2 SMNVEV (reference sequence). This CDR3 spans 15 amino acids. The CDR3 region is CASSEGRFLGQPQHF. The CDR3 region has the DNA TGTGCCAGCAGTGAGGGCCGGTTCCTAGGGCAGCCCCAGCATTTT.

This chain uses TRBV27 with TRBJ1-1, with D unresolved. The CDR3 contains 18 residues. V was clipped by 6 bases and J by 0 bases, with 23 bases between them. Germline V gives CDR1 MNHEY, CDR2 SMNVEV (reference sequence). CDR3 DNA sequence: TGTGCCAGCAGCCCTTACGCAGTGTCCTTGAACATGAACACTGAAGCTTTCTTT. Protein product: CASSPYAVSLNMNTEAFF.

With respect to this clone: The sample carries other DNA sequences with the same CDR3. This rearrangement joins TRBV7-2 to TRBJ1-3, with 8 bases that match TRBD1. The CDR3 is made up of 14 amino acids. Germline V gives CDR1 SGHTA, CDR2 FQGNSA. With 5 bases clipped from V and 4 bases from J, the junction kept 4 bases outside the gene matches. CDR3 loop: CASSLDRGGNTIYF. As DNA, the CDR3 is TGTGCCAGCAGCCTAGACAGGGGAGGAAACACCATATATTTT.

The chain is built from TRBV30 and TRBJ2-7, with 12 nucleotides matching TRBD2. The CDR3 runs to 17 residues. Germline V gives CDR1 GTSNPN, CDR2 SVGIG (reference sequence). The V segment lost 3 bases and the J segment 9 bases; nucleotides outside the gene matches: 18. CDR3 DNA sequence: TGTGCCTGGAGCTCGCGGGCTAGCGGGAGGGCGCAAGGGGTGCAGTACTTC. Translated: CAWSSRASGRAQGVQYF.

This clone was seen more than once but under ten times. This sequence joins TRBV4-3 and TRBJ1-1; maybe TRBD1 (6 bases). CDR1 and CDR2 from the germline V gene are LGHNA and YSLEER. The CDR3 is 15 amino acids. Trimming left V 0 bases short and J 1 base short, with 9 bases between. This chain's CDR3 is CASSQDWGRNTEAFF. Written as DNA, the CDR3 is TGCGCCAGCAGCCAAGATTGGGGGCGGAACACTGAAGCTTTCTTT.

Concerning this clone itself: Compared with germline, one end of the junction differs, possibly owing to a read error. This chain links TRBV7-9 with TRBJ1-4, with 7 bases lining up with TRBD1. In germline, CDR1 is SEHNR, CDR2 FQNEAQ (reference sequence). The CDR3 has 17 amino acids. CDR3 in amino acids: CASSVANKGATNEKLFF. CDR3 DNA sequence: TGTGCCAGCAGCGTAGCGAATAAGGGGGCGACTAATGAAAAACTGTTTTTT. The whole variable domain, filled in from reference TRBV7-9 and TRBJ1-4, reads DTGVSQNPRHKITKRGQNVTFRCDPISEHNRLYWYRQTLGQGPEFLTYFQNEAQLEKSRLLSDRFSAERPKGSFSTLEIQRTEQGDSAMYLCASSVANKGATNEKLFFGSGTQLSVL.

The chain joins TRBV6-2 or TRBV6-3 to TRBJ1-5, with a possible D match to TRBD1 (6 bases). The CDR3 runs 15 residues. CDR1 is MNHEY and CDR2 is SVGEGT in the germline V gene. Trimming cost V 4 bases and J 0 bases, with 10 bases left between them. The CDR3 nucleotides are TGTGCCAGCAGTTCCCACAGGGATAGCAATCAGCCCCAGCATTTT. It yields the protein CASSSHRDSNQPQHF.

The chain carries TRBV18 and TRBJ2-3; 7 bases line up with TRBD2. The trim removed 8 bases at V and 6 bases at J, leaving 5 bases unmatched. The CDR3 length is 12 residues. Per the germline V gene, CDR1 is KGHSH and CDR2 is LQKENI. The CDR3: CASRGDLDTQYF. The CDR3 bases are TGTGCCAGCCGGGGGGACTTGGATACGCAGTATTTT.

The V gene is TRBV18, the J gene TRBJ1-4, with TRBD1 identical over 9 bases. V lost 4 bases to trimming and J lost 8 bases; unmatched junction nucleotides: 8. The length of the CDR3 is 15 residues. Germline CDR1 and CDR2: KGHSH and LQKENI. CDR3 loop: CASSLGTGSQEKLFF. In DNA form, the CDR3 reads TGTGCCAGCTCACTCGGGACAGGGTCGCAGGAAAAACTGTTTTTT.

This chain links TRBV13 with TRBJ1-4; 7 nucleotides align to TRBD1. The CDR3 consists of 14 residues. Germline-derived CDR1 and CDR2 are PRHDT and FYEKMQ (reference sequence). Trimming at V came to 5 bases and at J to 6 bases, leaving 6 bases not matched to a gene. As DNA, the CDR3 is TGTGCCAGCAGCATCACGGGACAGTATGAAAAACTGTTTTTT. It yields the protein CASSITGQYEKLFF.

This clone was counted once. The chain uses TRBV18 and TRBJ2-7, with 8 positions matching TRBD1. This CDR3 has 15 residues. V dropped 1 base and J dropped 2; count of bases not matched to a gene: 4. Germline CDR1 and CDR2: KGHSH and LQKENI. CDR3 in DNA: TGTGCCAGCTCACCACGGACAGGGTGGGCCTACGAGCAGTACTTC. Translated, it gives CASSPRTGWAYEQYF.

This sequence joins TRBV6-1 and TRBJ2-7; perhaps TRBD2 as D (5 bases). This CDR3 is built from 13 residues. Germline-derived CDR1 and CDR2 are MNHNS and SASEGT. V lost 6 bases and J lost 7, with 16 bases in between. The CDR3 loop reads CASSPGLPLEQYF. CDR3 bases: TGTGCCAGCAGCCCCGGACTGCCCCTGGAGCAGTACTTC.